This entry concerns a single TCR beta chain. Its antigen is unknown. Division of CD4+ cells produced a CD45RA+ naive subset and a CD45RA-negative memory subset. This entry comes from a study of shared clonotypes between healthy human individuals. For the study at large: Per-donor plates numbered three CD4 naive, three CD4 memory, two CD8 naive and one CD8 memory. Whole-study results and caveats: Generally, naive subsets came out with larger estimated richness than memory subsets.

Produced via immunoSEQ multiplex PCR; TCRdb's table is partial and in-frame only. The sample records roughly 2,300,000 clones, 85% to 95% being singletons. The source is a man younger than 35 in good health. Some clones in this sample may be carry-over from other donors' samples. Specimen: naive CD4+ T cells from PBMCs. The sample's subset: CD45RA+ positively selected.

As DNA, the CDR3 is TGTGCCAGTAGTATACAGGTCTCTGGGGCCAACGTCCTGACTTTC. It yields the protein CASSIQVSGANVLTF. This chain links TRBV19 with TRBJ2-6; D gene uncertain. The ends were cut back, 2 bases at V and 0 bases at J, with 5 bases in the middle. Germline V gene sequence: CDR1 LNHDA, CDR2 SQIVND (reference sequence). The CDR3 is 15 amino acids.